This entry is about one T cell receptor beta chain. Antigen unknown. Germline lookup yields CDR1 LNHDA and CDR2 SQIVND (reference sequence). The CDR3 runs 15 residues. Trimming shortened V by 5 bases and J by 4 bases, and 18 bases separated the two germline ends. Profiled with immunoSEQ multiplex PCR; TCRdb holds only in-frame clones, not every one. The top ten clones hold roughly 1.3% of a sample with 70,000 to 80,000 clones, approximately 86% of them seen once. This specimen comes from a study of OX40 agonist ivuxolimab in advanced cancers. Across the whole study: Partial responses were achieved by three patients, one with hepatocellular carcinoma and two with cutaneous melanoma.

Study results and caveats: Expanded clones belonging to CD8+ T cells outnumbered, on average, those of CD4+. Doses of 0.1 to 3.0 mg/kg were accompanied by clonal expansion of CD4+ and CD8+ blood T cells by week 6.

Here the sequenced sample was CD4+ or CD8+ T cells sorted from blood, taken in a trial of the OX40 agonist ivuxolimab. This chain uses TRBV19 with TRBJ2-7; D possibly corresponds to TRBD2 (7 bases). The TCR sequence derives from an adult with an advanced solid tumor such as melanoma, head and neck, liver or kidney cancer. The CDR3 DNA reads TGTGCCAGTAGTCCGCGGGCGGGGGCAGGGTACGAGCAGTACTTC. As protein: CASSPRAGAGYEQYF. Based on the CDR3 plus reference TRBV19 and TRBJ2-7, the full variable domain is DGGITQSPKYLFRKEGQNVTLSCEQNLNHDAMYWYRQDPGQGLRLIYYSQIVNDFQKGDIAEGYSVSREKKESFPLTVTSAQKNPTAFYLCASSPRAGAGYEQYFGPGTRLTVT.